The T cell receptor beta chain described here comes from a study of blood T cells in healthy people across ages. Notes on the study in general: Donor CMV infection status was unknown, possibly confounding age-related changes in expanded clonotypes.

As regards this clonotype: Its specificity is unknown.

For the second PCR, which ran for about 6 to 12 cycles, a sample-barcoded 5' primer and a J-beta primer mix were used. TCRdb reanalysed the 5' RACE reads using MiXCR and keeps one entry per CDR3 protein. The sample records 1.5 million to 2 million distinct CDR3 sequences, approximately 39% being singletons. Researchers report isolating at least 6 million PBMCs per sample. This CDR3 has 13 residues. The V gene's germline CDR1 is SQVTM and CDR2 ANQGSEA. This clonotype originated in a human donor in good health. The specimen sequenced was blood. The chain joins TRBV29-1 to TRBJ1-1, with a tentative D call TRBD1 (5 bases). This CDR3 reads CAKVGDWDTEAFF. CDR3 sequence (DNA): TGCGCGAAGGTAGGGGACTGGGACACTGAAGCTTTCTTT.